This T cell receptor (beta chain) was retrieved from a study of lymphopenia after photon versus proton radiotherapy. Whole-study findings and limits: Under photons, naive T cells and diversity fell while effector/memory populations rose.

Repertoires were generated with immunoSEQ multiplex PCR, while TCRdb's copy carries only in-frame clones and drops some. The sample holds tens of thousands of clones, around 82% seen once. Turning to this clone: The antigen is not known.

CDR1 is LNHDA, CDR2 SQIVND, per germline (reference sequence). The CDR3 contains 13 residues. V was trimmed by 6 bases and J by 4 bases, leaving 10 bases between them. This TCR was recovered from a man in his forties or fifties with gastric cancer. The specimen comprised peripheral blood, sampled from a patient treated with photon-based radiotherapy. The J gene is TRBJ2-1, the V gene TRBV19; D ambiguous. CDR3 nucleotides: TGTGCCAGTAGCACAGAGTTGTACAATGAGCAGTTCTTC. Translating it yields CASSTELYNEQFF.